Detailed here is one T cell receptor beta chain. This entry belongs to a study of blood T cell repertoires in COVID-19. Only in-frame clones appear in the TCRdb table, and some are missing; sequencing was by immunoSEQ multiplex PCR. The sample contains approximately 250,000 clones, around 90% of which appear only once. The V end was cut by 3 bases, the J end by 0 bases, with 12 bases between. There are 15 residues in the CDR3. Germline V gives CDR1 SGHAT, CDR2 FQDESV (reference sequence). The chain combines TRBV11-1 with TRBJ2-7; tentatively, D is TRBD2 (7 bases). Specimen: peripheral blood. The sequence was obtained from a man aged 30-40 years with COVID-19, enrolled during active disease. CDR3 protein: CASSFAGALSYEQYF. The CDR3 coding sequence is TGTGCCAGCAGCTTCGCGGGGGCCCTCTCCTACGAGCAGTACTTC.